The 18 T cell receptor beta chains below come from one sample, sequenced in a study of T cell clones after liver transplantation. Clones were sequenced by immunoSEQ multiplex PCR, and TCRdb holds only the in-frame ones, with some missing. The sample contains some 6,500 clones, roughly 70% of which appear only once. The source was CD8+ T cells from blood, collected before liver transplant. The receptors stem from a human donor who received a liver transplant.

The CDR3 DNA sequence: TGTGCCAGCAGCTGGAGGGGTTATTCACCCCTCCACTTT. This encodes CASSWRGYSPLHF. The rearrangement links TRBV6-5 to TRBJ1-6; a weak D match, TRBD1 (5 bases). Trimming pared 6 bases from V and 8 bases from J, leaving 11 bases between. CDR1 and CDR2 from the germline V gene are MNHEY and SVGAGI. This CDR3 contains 13 residues.

The chain recombines TRBV11-2 with TRBJ1-1; D remains unclear. This CDR3 spans 12 amino acids. Germline loops: CDR1 SGHAT, CDR2 FQNNGV. The V and J ends lost 5 bases and 3 bases respectively, with 7 bases between them. This CDR3 is CASSLQYTEAFF. CDR3 DNA: TGTGCCAGCAGCCTTCAGTACACTGAAGCTTTCTTT.

This rearrangement joins TRBV11-3 to TRBJ2-5; 10 bases fit TRBD2. The CDR3 contains 15 residues. Looked up from germline, CDR1 is SGHNT and CDR2 is YENEEA. V lost 5 bases, J lost 4 bases, and 7 bases stayed unmatched. The CDR3 is CASSPRLAGAETQYF. CDR3 in DNA: TGTGCCAGCAGCCCGCGGCTAGCGGGAGCAGAGACCCAGTACTTC.

This clone has a handful of counts. V usage is TRBV27 and J usage is TRBJ1-1; D might be TRBD1 (5 bases). The CDR3 spans 13 residues. V dropped 8 bases and J dropped 0 bases, with 10 bases sitting between them. The V gene's germline CDR1 is MNHEY and CDR2 SMNVEV (reference sequence). The CDR3, as DNA: TGTGCCAGCGGGGACGGACTGAACACTGAAGCTTTCTTT. Translating gives CASGDGLNTEAFF.

The rearrangement uses TRBV12-5 and TRBJ2-3; D remains unclear. CDR1 is LGHNT and CDR2 is FRNRAP in the germline V gene. Trimming took 6 bases from V and 6 from J, leaving 10 bases between them. The CDR3 runs to 12 residues. The CDR3 protein is CASGTFGDTQYF. The CDR3 region has the DNA TGTGCTAGTGGGACTTTTGGGGATACGCAGTATTTT.

V usage is TRBV28 and J usage is TRBJ2-1; D gene uncertain. Trimming cost V 4 bases and J 8 bases, with 12 bases left between them. This CDR3 has 13 residues. CDR1 is MDHEN and CDR2 is SYDVKM in the germline V gene. This CDR3 is CASSSPSSDEQFF. The CDR3, as DNA: TGTGCCAGCAGTTCACCCTCGTCTGATGAGCAGTTCTTC.

The V gene is TRBV5-1, the J gene TRBJ2-7; 12 nucleotides agree with TRBD1. The germline gives CDR1 SGHRS, CDR2 YFSETQ. The CDR3 is 16 residues long. V shed 0 bases, J shed 5 bases, and the junction held 6 bases outside the gene matches. The CDR3 sequence: CASSLGLGQGANEQYV. The DNA for the CDR3 is TGCGCCAGCAGCTTGGGTTTGGGACAGGGGGCCAACGAGCAGTACGTC.

CDR3 in amino acids: CASRLTGGPGSPLHF. The CDR3 DNA is TGTGCCAGCAGATTGACAGGGGGCCCCGGTTCACCCCTCCACTTT. This chain joins TRBV27 and TRBJ1-6, with 10 positions matching TRBD1. Germline CDR1 is MNHEY and CDR2 is SMNVEV (reference sequence). The CDR3 runs to 15 residues. With 6 bases clipped from V and 9 bases from J, the junction kept 8 bases outside the gene matches.

V and J are TRBV11-3 and TRBJ1-1, with D possibly TRBD1 on 6 matching bases. The CDR3 totals 14 residues. V lost 5 bases to trimming and J lost 1 base, with 11 bases between them. Germline CDR1 reads SGHNT; CDR2 reads YENEEA. The CDR3 DNA follows: TGTGCCAGCAGCCCCCAGGGGTGGAACACTGAAGCTTTCTTT. This codes for CASSPQGWNTEAFF.

V is TRBV18 and J is TRBJ1-2, with 10 bases aligning to TRBD1. This CDR3 comprises 15 residues. Trimming removed 2 bases from V and 3 bases from J; junction bases left unmatched: 3. CDR1 is KGHSH and CDR2 is LQKENI in the germline V gene. The CDR3: CASSPETGGYYGYTF. For the CDR3, the DNA is TGTGCCAGCTCACCAGAGACAGGGGGCTACTATGGCTACACCTTC.

The chain has TRBV19 and TRBJ1-4; D perhaps matches TRBD1 (6 bases). The CDR3 covers 14 residues. The V gene lost 6 bases and the J gene lost 8 bases, with 16 bases spanning the gap. From germline, CDR1 is LNHDA and CDR2 SQIVND (reference sequence). The CDR3 DNA follows: TGTGCCAGTAGCCTGGGACAAATGAGAGAAAAACTGTTTTTT. Residues: CASSLGQMREKLFF.

J is TRBJ2-2 and V is TRBV5-4, with 7 bases aligning to TRBD1. Germline V lookup: CDR1 SGHNT, CDR2 YYREEE (reference sequence). The V and J ends lost 4 bases and 2 bases, in that order; junction bases with no gene match: 8. There are 16 residues in the CDR3. CDR3 protein: CASSAPGQLNTGELFF. DNA for the CDR3: TGTGCCAGCAGCGCGCCGGGACAGCTTAACACCGGGGAGCTGTTTTTT. The whole variable domain, filled in from reference TRBV5-4 and TRBJ2-2, reads ETGVTQSPTHLIKTRGQQVTLRCSSQSGHNTVSWYQQALGQGPQFIFQYYREEENGRGNFPPRFSGLQFPNYSSELNVNALELDDSALYLCASSAPGQLNTGELFFGEGSRLTVL.

The chain couples TRBV5-4 to TRBJ1-2, with D possibly being TRBD1 (5 bases). The length of the CDR3 is 14 residues. Looked up from germline, CDR1 is SGHNT and CDR2 is YYREEE (reference sequence). Trimming shortened V by 3 bases and J by 6 bases, and 15 bases separated the two germline ends. The CDR3 bases are TGTGCCAGCAGCTCCAGTGGCGGGGGAGATGGCTACACCTTC. Protein: CASSSSGGGDGYTF.

V gene TRBV6-5 combines with J gene TRBJ2-1; 14 bases align to TRBD2. Germline values: CDR1 MNHEY, CDR2 SVGAGI. J gave up 14 bases and V 6 bases, and 9 bases lay outside the gene matches. The CDR3 covers 14 residues. CDR3 DNA: TGTGCCAGCAGGCCCGGGACTAGCGGGAGTCGGGAGTTCTTC. It is translated as CASRPGTSGSREFF.

This clone came up once. The chain employs TRBV4-3 and TRBJ2-2; weak D call: TRBD1 (5 bases). Trimming removed 4 bases from V and 1 base from J, with 7 bases in between. CDR3 size: 14 residues. In germline, CDR1 is LGHNA, CDR2 YSLEER. The CDR3 sequence: CASSRGQNTGELFF. Written as DNA, the CDR3 is TGCGCCAGCAGCCGAGGACAGAACACCGGGGAGCTGTTTTTT.

The chain uses TRBV7-2 and TRBJ2-1, with 9 bases fitting TRBD2. The CDR3 extends over 15 amino acids. The junction had 7 bases not matched to a gene; V was cut back by 5 bases and J by 5 bases. CDR1 is SGHTA, CDR2 FQGNSA, per germline. The CDR3 sequence is CASSQTSGPHNEQFF. CDR3 in DNA: TGTGCCAGCAGCCAGACTAGCGGCCCTCACAATGAGCAGTTCTTC. Full variable domain (outside the CDR3, taken from reference TRBV7-2 and TRBJ2-1): GAGVSQSPSNKVTEKGKDVELRCDPISGHTALYWYRQSLGQGLEFLIYFQGNSAPDKSGLPSDRFSAERTGGSVSTLTIQRTQQEDSAVYLCASSQTSGPHNEQFFGPGTRLTVL.

The gene calls are TRBV27 and TRBJ1-4; D is unclear. V shed 9 bases and J shed 8 bases, with 25 bases lying between them. CDR3 length: 16 residues. CDR1 and CDR2 (germline): MNHEY, SMNVEV (reference sequence). DNA of the CDR3: TGTGCCAGTCGAATAGGGCAGTCCTACTTAGGAGAAAAACTGTTTTTT. Its translation: CASRIGQSYLGEKLFF.

The chain combines TRBV7-9 with TRBJ2-5, with D possibly matching TRBD1 (5 bases). CDR1 is SEHNR and CDR2 is FQNEAQ in the germline V gene (reference sequence). The CDR3 is 17 residues long. Trimming stripped 5 bases from V and 0 bases from J, with 19 bases between. CDR3 sequence (DNA): TGTGCCAGCAGCCCCAAAAGTGGACACCCTCACCAAGAGACCCAGTACTTC. Its translation: CASSPKSGHPHQETQYF. The full variable domain, in which reference TRBV7-9 and TRBJ2-5 provide the parts outside the CDR3, is DTGVSQNPRHKITKRGQNVTFRCDPISEHNRLYWYRQTLGQGPEFLTYFQNEAQLEKSRLLSDRFSAERPKGSFSTLEIQRTEQGDSAMYLCASSPKSGHPHQETQYFGPGTRLLVL.